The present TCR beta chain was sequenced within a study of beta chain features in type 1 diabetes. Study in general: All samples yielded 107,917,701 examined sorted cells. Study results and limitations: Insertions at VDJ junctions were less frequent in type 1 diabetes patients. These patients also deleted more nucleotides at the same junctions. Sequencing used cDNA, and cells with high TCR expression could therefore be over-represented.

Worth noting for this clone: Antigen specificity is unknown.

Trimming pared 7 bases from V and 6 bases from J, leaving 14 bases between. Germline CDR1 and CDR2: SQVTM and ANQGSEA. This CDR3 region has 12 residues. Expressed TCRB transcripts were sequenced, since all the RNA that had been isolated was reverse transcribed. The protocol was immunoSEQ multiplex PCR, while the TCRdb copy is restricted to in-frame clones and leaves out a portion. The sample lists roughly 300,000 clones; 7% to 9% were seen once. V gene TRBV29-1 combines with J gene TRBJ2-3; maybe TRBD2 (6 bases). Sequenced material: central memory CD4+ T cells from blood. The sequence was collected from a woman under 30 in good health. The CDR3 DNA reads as TGCAGCGCCGGCGGGGAGAGGGATACGCAGTATTTT. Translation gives CSAGGERDTQYF.